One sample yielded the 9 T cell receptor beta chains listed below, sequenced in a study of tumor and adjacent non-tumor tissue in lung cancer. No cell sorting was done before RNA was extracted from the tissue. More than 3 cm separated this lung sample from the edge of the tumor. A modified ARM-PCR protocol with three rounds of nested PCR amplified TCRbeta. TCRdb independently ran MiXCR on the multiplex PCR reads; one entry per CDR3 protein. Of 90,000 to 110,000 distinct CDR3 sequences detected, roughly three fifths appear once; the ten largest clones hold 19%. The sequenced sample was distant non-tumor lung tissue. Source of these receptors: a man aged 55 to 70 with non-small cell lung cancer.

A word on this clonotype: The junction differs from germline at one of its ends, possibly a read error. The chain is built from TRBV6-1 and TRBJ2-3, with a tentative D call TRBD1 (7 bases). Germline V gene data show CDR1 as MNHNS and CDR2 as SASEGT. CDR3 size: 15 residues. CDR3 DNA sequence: TGTGCCAGCAGTGGGCTTTCCAGGGGGGTAGATATGCAGTATTTT. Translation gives CASSGLSRGVDMQYF.

The CDR3 sequence is CAWRRGAETQYF. Written as DNA, the CDR3 is TGTGCCTGGAGACGGGGGGCGGAGACCCAGTACTTC. This chain joins TRBV30 and TRBJ2-5; TRBD2 is a possible D gene (7 bases). The CDR3 has 12 amino acids. The germline CDR1 and CDR2 sequences are GTSNPN and SVGIG (reference sequence). Trimming took off 3 bases at V and 5 bases at J, with 10 bases between the two ends. Complete variable domain (other parts from reference TRBV30 and TRBJ2-5): SQTIHQWPATLVQPVGSPLSLECTVEGTSNPNLYWYRQAAGRGLQLLFYSVGIGQISSEVPQNLSASRPQDRQFILSSKKLLLSDSGFYLCAWRRGAETQYFGPGTRLLVL.

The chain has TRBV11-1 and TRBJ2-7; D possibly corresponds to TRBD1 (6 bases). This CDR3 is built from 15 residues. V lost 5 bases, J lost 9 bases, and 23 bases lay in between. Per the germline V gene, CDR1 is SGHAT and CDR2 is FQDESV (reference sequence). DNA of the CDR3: TGTGCCAGCAGCACCGCGGGTCAGGGGCGTTTCGGGCAGTACTTC. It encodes CASSTAGQGRFGQYF.

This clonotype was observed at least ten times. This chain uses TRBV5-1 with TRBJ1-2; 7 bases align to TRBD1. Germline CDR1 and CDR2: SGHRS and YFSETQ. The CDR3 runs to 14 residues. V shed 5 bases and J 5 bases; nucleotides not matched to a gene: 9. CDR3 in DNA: TGCGCCAGCAGTCGGGACAGCACCGATTATGGCTACACCTTC. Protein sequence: CASSRDSTDYGYTF.

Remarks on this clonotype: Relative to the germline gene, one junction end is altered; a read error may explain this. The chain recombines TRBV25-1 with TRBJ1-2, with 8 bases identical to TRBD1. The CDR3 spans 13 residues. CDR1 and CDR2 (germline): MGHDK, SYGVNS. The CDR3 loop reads CASSVGQVYDYTF. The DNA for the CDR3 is TGTGCCAGCAGTGTGGGACAGGTCTATGACTACACCTTC.

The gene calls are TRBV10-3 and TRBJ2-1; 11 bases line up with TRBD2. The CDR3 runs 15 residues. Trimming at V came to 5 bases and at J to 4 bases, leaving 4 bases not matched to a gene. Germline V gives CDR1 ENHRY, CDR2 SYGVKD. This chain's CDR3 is CAISLTSGEYNEQFF. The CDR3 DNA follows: TGTGCCATCAGTCTGACTAGCGGGGAGTACAATGAGCAGTTCTTC.

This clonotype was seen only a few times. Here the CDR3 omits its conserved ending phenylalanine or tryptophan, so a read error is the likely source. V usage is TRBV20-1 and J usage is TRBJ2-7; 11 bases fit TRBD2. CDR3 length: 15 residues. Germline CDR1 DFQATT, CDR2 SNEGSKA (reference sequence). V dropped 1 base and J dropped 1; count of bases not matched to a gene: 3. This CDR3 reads CSARVTSGESYEQYI. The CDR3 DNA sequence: TGCAGTGCTAGAGTGACTAGCGGGGAATCCTACGAGCAGTACATC.

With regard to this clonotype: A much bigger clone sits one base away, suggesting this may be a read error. CDR3 region: CASRESGTLYEKLFF. For the CDR3, the DNA is TGTGCCAGCAGAGAATCCGGGACTTTGTATGAAAAACTGTTTTTT. The chain links TRBV6-1 to TRBJ1-4; D might be TRBD1 (5 bases). The V end was cut by 6 bases, the J end by 6 bases, with 17 bases between. This CDR3 is 15 amino acids long. Germline V gene sequence: CDR1 MNHNS, CDR2 SASEGT.

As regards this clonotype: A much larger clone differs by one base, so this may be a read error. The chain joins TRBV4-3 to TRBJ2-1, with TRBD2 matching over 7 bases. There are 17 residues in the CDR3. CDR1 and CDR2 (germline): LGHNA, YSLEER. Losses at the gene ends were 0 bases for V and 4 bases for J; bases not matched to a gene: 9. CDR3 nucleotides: TGCGCCAGCAGCCAAGACCCAGCGGGATCTGAATACAATGAGCAGTTCTTC. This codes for CASSQDPAGSEYNEQFF.